This section outlines one T cell receptor beta chain sequence together with its context. These data belong to a study of CD8 T cells in Susac syndrome. About 0.5 to 1 ug RNA was reverse transcribed with random hexamers. MiXCR, applied by TCRdb to the immunoSEQ multiplex PCR reads, yields one record per CDR3 protein. This sample has about 210,000 distinct CDR3 sequences; over 90% occur once, and the top ten carry roughly 0.14%. The junction had 14 bases not matched to a gene; V was cut back by 6 bases and J by 7 bases. Germline lookup yields CDR1 DFQATT and CDR2 SNEGSKA (reference sequence). The CDR3 is 15 amino acids.

The TCR sequence derives from a human donor with Susac syndrome. The sequenced material came from CD4+ T cells from PBMCs. The V gene is TRBV20-1, the J gene TRBJ2-1; 8 bases are a match to TRBD2. DNA of the CDR3: TGCAGTGCACCCCCCACTAGCGGAACATTAAATGAGCAGTTCTTC. Protein product: CSAPPTSGTLNEQFF.